This T cell receptor beta chain was profiled in a study of cytomegalovirus exposure and HLA in healthy donors. Germline loops: CDR1 SNHLY, CDR2 FYNNEI. J gave up 5 bases and V 5 bases, and 6 bases lay outside the gene matches. The CDR3 spans 14 residues. This clone was counted only a few times. The study ran its PCR with 60 Vbeta and 13 Jbeta primers. The assay was immunoSEQ multiplex PCR, and TCRdb's table has in-frame clones only and misses some. The sample shows over 100,000 clones, about 60% of them seen only once. The sequence was obtained from a man aged 40-55 years in good health and CMV-seropositive. Sequenced: PBMCs. The V gene is TRBV2, the J gene TRBJ2-5; 9 bases fit TRBD1. CDR3 region: CASSNRGRRETQYF. CDR3 bases: TGTGCCAGCAGTAACAGGGGGCGCCGGGAGACCCAGTACTTC. The whole variable domain, filled in from reference TRBV2 and TRBJ2-5, reads EPEVTQTPSHQVTQMGQEVILRCVPISNHLYFYWYRQILGQKVEFLVSFYNNEISEKSEIFDDQFSVERPDGSNFTLKIRSTKLEDSAMYFCASSNRGRRETQYFGPGTRLLVL.